The T cell receptor (beta chain) under discussion was sequenced for a study of cytomegalovirus exposure and HLA in healthy donors. A note on this clone: Antigen specificity is unknown.

V was clipped by 1 base and J by 7 bases; unmatched bases: 12. Germline V gene lookup returns CDR1 GTSNPN and CDR2 SVGIG (reference sequence). The CDR3 is 16 amino acids. Method: immunoSEQ multiplex PCR; TCRdb's copy keeps in-frame clones and lacks some. Of 71,000 or so clones in the sample, roughly 95% were seen once. Findings and caveats of the study: Researchers catalogued 164 TCR beta chains as cytomegalovirus-associated. Reportedly, cytomegalovirus status was diagnosed with high sensitivity and specificity.

The rearrangement uses TRBV30 and TRBJ2-2; 7 nucleotides match TRBD1. Sample: PBMCs. The source is a young woman in good health and CMV-seropositive. The CDR3 is CAWSEGFEGADGELFF. CDR3 in DNA: TGTGCCTGGAGTGAGGGTTTTGAGGGGGCGGACGGGGAGCTGTTTTTT.